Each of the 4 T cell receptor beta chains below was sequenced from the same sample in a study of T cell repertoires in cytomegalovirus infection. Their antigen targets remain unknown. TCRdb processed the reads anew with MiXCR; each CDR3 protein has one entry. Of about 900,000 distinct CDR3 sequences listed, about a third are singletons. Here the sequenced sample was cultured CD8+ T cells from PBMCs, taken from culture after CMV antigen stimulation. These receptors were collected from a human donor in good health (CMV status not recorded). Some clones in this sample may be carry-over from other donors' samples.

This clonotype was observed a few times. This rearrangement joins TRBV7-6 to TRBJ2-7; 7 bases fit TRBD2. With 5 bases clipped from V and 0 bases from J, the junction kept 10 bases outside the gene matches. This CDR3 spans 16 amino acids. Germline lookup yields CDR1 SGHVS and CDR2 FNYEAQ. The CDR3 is CASSQASGTSSYEQYV. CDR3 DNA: TGTGCCAGCAGCCAGGCTAGCGGTACGAGCTCCTACGAGCAGTACGTC.

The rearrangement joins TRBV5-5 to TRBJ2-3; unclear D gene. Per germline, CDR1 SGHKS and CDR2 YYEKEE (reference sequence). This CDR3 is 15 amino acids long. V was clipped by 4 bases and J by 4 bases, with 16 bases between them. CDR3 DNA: TGTGCCAGCAGCGCCGGTTGGGGTAGGGCAGATACGCAGTATTTT. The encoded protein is CASSAGWGRADTQYF.

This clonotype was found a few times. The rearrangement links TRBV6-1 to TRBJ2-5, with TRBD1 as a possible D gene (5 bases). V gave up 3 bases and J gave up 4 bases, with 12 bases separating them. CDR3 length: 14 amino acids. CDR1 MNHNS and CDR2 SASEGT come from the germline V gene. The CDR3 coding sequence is TGTGCCAGCAGTGACAGCCCTGGGGCAGAGACCCAGTACTTC. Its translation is CASSDSPGAETQYF.

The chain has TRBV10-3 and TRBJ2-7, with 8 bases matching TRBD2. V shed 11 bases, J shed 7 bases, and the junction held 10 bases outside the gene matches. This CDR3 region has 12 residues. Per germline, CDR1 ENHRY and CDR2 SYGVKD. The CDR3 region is CASLGGGQEQYF. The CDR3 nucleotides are TGTGCCTCTCTCGGGGGGGGCCAAGAGCAGTACTTC.